The T cell receptor beta chain under discussion was sequenced for a study of CD8+CD57+ T cells in acquired aplastic anemia. Study-wide context: Sorted cells (CD4+ and CD8+) yielded DNA amounts that averaged roughly 3 ug.

In patients chosen for sequencing, flow cytometry had shown CD8+CD57+ cell expansion. Patient blood was sampled before any therapy had been received. CDR3 length equals 12 residues. V was cut by 9 bases and J by 5 bases, with 13 bases left in between. Remarks on this clonotype: The target antigen is unknown.

Whole-study results and caveats: Patients and controls turned out to have twenty-nine CD8+ CDR3 sequences in common.

The use of genomic DNA as template underpinned the TCR beta VDJ and CDR3 profiling. TCRdb itself ran the reads through MiXCR, one entry per CDR3 protein. Altogether approximately 250,000 distinct CDR3 sequences are present, approximately 86% being singletons, with the ten largest covering roughly two fifths. The rearrangement uses TRBV12-3 or TRBV12-4 and TRBJ2-5; D is unclear. This receptor was obtained from a human donor with aplastic anemia. The sample taken for sequencing was sorted CD4+, CD8+, or CD8+CD57+ T cells (not recorded which) from PBMCs. The CDR3 nucleotides are TGTGCCAGAAGTCCGGCTAGGGAGACCCAGTACTTC. This sequence encodes CARSPARETQYF.